The rows below give T cell receptor beta chains drawn from one sample of a study of T cell responses to AZD1222 COVID-19 vaccine. TCRdb keeps only in-frame clones here, not all; method: immunoSEQ multiplex PCR. This table holds 140,000 to 150,000 clones, 89% found once. This specimen consisted of peripheral blood, obtained on day 0 of AZD1222 vaccination. Receptor source: an adult in good health. The CDR3 runs from the conserved cysteine through the conserved F or W. The order of the fields is J gene, D gene, V gene, clone size, CDR3 DNA, CDR3 protein. The D gene is left open where the match is weak. A clone size is listed for some rows: how often the clone was seen (once, few, many), or a class if it is expanded.

>TRBJ1-5|TRBD1|TRBV19|.
TGTGCCAGTAGTACCCGACAGGGCCTTTCGCATCAGCCCCAGCATTTT
CASSTRQGLSHQPQHF
>TRBJ1-1|TRBD1|TRBV29-1|.
TGCAGCGGTTCGACAGGGTTTGGCACTGAAGCTTTCTTT
CSGSTGFGTEAFF
>TRBJ1-4|.|TRBV7-9|.
TGTGCCAGCAGCTTAGCGGGGGGCCAGGAAAAACTGTTTTTT
CASSLAGGQEKLFF
>TRBJ1-2|TRBD1|TRBV30|.
TGTGCCTGGACCCCACAGGGGGGTGGCTACACCTTC
CAWTPQGGGYTF
>TRBJ1-2|.|TRBV9|.
TGTGCCAGCAGCGTAGGGACGGAGAACTATGGCTACACCTTC
CASSVGTENYGYTF
>TRBJ2-1|.|TRBV9|.
TGTGCCAGCAGCGCGGACTCCCGTTTTTCTTACAATGAGCAGTTCTTC
CASSADSRFSYNEQFF
>TRBJ2-2|TRBD1|TRBV7-8|.
TGTGCCAGCAGCTTTAGAAGGACAGGGAACACCGGGGAGCTGTTTTTT
CASSFRRTGNTGELFF
>TRBJ2-7|TRBD2|TRBV18|once
TGTGCCAGCTCAATAGCGGGAGGGGTAGAGCAGTACTTC
CASSIAGGVEQYF
>TRBJ1-5|.|TRBV12-3/TRBV12-4|.
TGTGCCAGCAGTTCGACGGCGCAAACGCCCCAGCATTTT
CASSSTAQTPQHF
>TRBJ2-1|.|TRBV18|.
TGTGCCAGCTCCAGCGACGTAGTACGTGAGCAGTTCTTC
CASSSDVVREQFF
>TRBJ2-5|.|TRBV5-4|.
TGTGCCAGCAGCTTGGATTTCGGGGGTTCTAAGGAGACCCAATACTTC
CASSLDFGGSKETQYF
>TRBJ1-1|.|TRBV7-9|.
TGTGCCAGCAGCTCGAGGACGGGGAACACTGAAGCTTTCTTT
CASSSRTGNTEAFF
>TRBJ2-3|TRBD1|TRBV28|once
TGTGCCAGCAGGGGACAGCTTATCACAGATACGCAGTATTTT
CASRGQLITDTQYF
>TRBJ2-7|.|TRBV7-3|.
TGTGCCAGCAGCTTAAATCGGGCGAGCGGGGAGCAGTACTTC
CASSLNRASGEQYF
>TRBJ1-4|TRBD1|TRBV18|.
TGTGCCAGCTCAGACGGGACAGCTGAAAAACTGTTTTTT
CASSDGTAEKLFF
>TRBJ2-1|TRBD2|TRBV4-2|.
TGTGCCAGCAGCCAAGAGGCTAGCGGGAGGGCCGGGGGTGAGCAGTTCTTC
CASSQEASGRAGGEQFF
>TRBJ2-7|.|TRBV7-3|.
TGTGCCAGCAGCTTAAGCCCAGGGTTCCACGAGCAGTACTTC
CASSLSPGFHEQYF
>TRBJ2-7|TRBD1|TRBV28|.
TGTGCCAGCAGTTCCGCCGGGACAGGGAACGACGAGCAGTACTTC
CASSSAGTGNDEQYF
>TRBJ2-5|.|TRBV10-2|.
TGCGCCAGCAGTGAGTCGCAGCGGCAGTACTTC
CASSESQRQYF
>TRBJ1-2|.|TRBV28|.
TGTGCCAGCACCCCTGGGGGGTACTATGGCTACACCTTC
CASTPGGYYGYTF
>TRBJ2-3|TRBD2|TRBV7-3|.
TGTGCCAGCAGCCACCCGGGGGTAGCGGGAGCGGATACGCAGTATTTT
CASSHPGVAGADTQYF
>TRBJ1-3|.|TRBV30|.
TGTGCCTGGAGTGTACTGGGCTGGGGTGGAAACACCATATATTTT
CAWSVLGWGGNTIYF
>TRBJ2-7|TRBD1|TRBV5-1|.
TGCGCCAGCAGCGCACCACTCCGGGACAGGGGTCGCTACGAGCAGTACTTC
CASSAPLRDRGRYEQYF
>TRBJ1-2|TRBD1|TRBV24-1|once
TGTGCCACCAGTGAACTTGACAGGGGGTTTGGCTACACCTTC
CATSELDRGFGYTF
>TRBJ1-1|.|TRBV20-1|.
TGCAGTGCTAGTGAAATGAACACTGAAGCTTTCTTT
CSASEMNTEAFF
>TRBJ1-3|.|TRBV7-2|.
TGTGCCAGCAGCTTAGGTTCGGGCTCTGGAAACACCATATATTTT
CASSLGSGSGNTIYF
>TRBJ2-3|TRBD1|TRBV24-1|.
TGTGCCACCAGTGATCGAAGTGCCGGGACAGGGCATACAGATACGCAGTATTTT
CATSDRSAGTGHTDTQYF
>TRBJ2-1|TRBD1|TRBV19|.
TGTGCCAGTACAGGCCTCGACAGGGCGGACGAGCAGTTCTTC
CASTGLDRADEQFF
>TRBJ2-7|TRBD1|TRBV5-1|.
TGCGCCAGCAGCTTGGAGGACAGGGGCTCCTACGAGCAGTACTTC
CASSLEDRGSYEQYF
>TRBJ2-3|.|TRBV19|.
TGTGCCAGTAGCCGGACTGCAGATACGCAGTATTTT
CASSRTADTQYF
>TRBJ2-5|TRBD1|TRBV5-4|.
TGTGCCAGCAGCTCTCCGGGACAGGGGGTCGAGACCCAGTACTTC
CASSSPGQGVETQYF
>TRBJ1-6|.|TRBV14|.
TGTGCCAGCAGCCAAGAGGGAGGACGCTCGAATTCACCCCTCCACTTT
CASSQEGGRSNSPLHF
>TRBJ2-1|.|TRBV27|.
TGTGCCAGCAGTTCGCATGACTTTTTGCCTAGCTCCTACAATGAGCAGTTCTTC
CASSSHDFLPSSYNEQFF
>TRBJ2-1|.|TRBV24-1|few
TGTGCCACCAGTGATAACAGGGTTCGCGATGAGCAGTTCTTC
CATSDNRVRDEQFF
>TRBJ1-1|TRBD1|TRBV19|once
TGTGCCAGTAGTATACGGGACAGTCTGAACACTGAAGCTTTCTTT
CASSIRDSLNTEAFF
>TRBJ2-3|.|TRBV27|.
TGTGCCAGCAGTCCCATCCGAGGGGGGAGGGAGTTGGCAGATACGCAGTATTTT
CASSPIRGGRELADTQYF
>TRBJ1-1|.|TRBV11-3|.
TGTGCCAGCAGCAGAGGTGTGAACACTGAAGCTTTCTTT
CASSRGVNTEAFF
>TRBJ1-2|TRBD1|TRBV9|.
TGTGCCAGCAGCGGGACAGGGGGGCTCTATGGCTACACCTTC
CASSGTGGLYGYTF
>TRBJ1-1|.|TRBV19|.
TGTGCCATCAAGGGAAGAGACGGCTACATGAACACTGAAGCTTTCTTT
CAIKGRDGYMNTEAFF
>TRBJ1-5|.|TRBV6-2/TRBV6-3|.
TGTGCCAGCAGTTATGAGCGTGGTCGAGGCAATCAGCCCCAGCATTTT
CASSYERGRGNQPQHF
>TRBJ1-6|.|TRBV7-2|once
TGTGCCAGCAGCTTAGCTCCGGTCCGGGCTTCACCCCTCCACTTT
CASSLAPVRASPLHF
>TRBJ2-7|TRBD2|TRBV19|.
TGTGCCAGTATGGGGACTAGACGCGAGCAGTACTTC
CASMGTRREQYF
>TRBJ1-2|.|TRBV14|.
TGTGCCAGCAGCCAAGGGACGTACTATGGCTACACCTTC
CASSQGTYYGYTF
>TRBJ2-7|TRBD2|TRBV29-1|.
TGCAGCGTTGAAGCGGGACTAGCGGGACGCGAGCAGTACTTC
CSVEAGLAGREQYF
>TRBJ2-7|.|TRBV5-4|.
TGTGCCAGCAGCTTGAGGCAGGGTCGCGAGCAGTACTTC
CASSLRQGREQYF
>TRBJ1-2|.|TRBV4-3|.
TGCGCCAGCAGCCAAGATCCGAGGTCCAGTAATGGCTACACCTTC
CASSQDPRSSNGYTF
>TRBJ1-2|TRBD1|TRBV7-2|.
TGTGCCAGCAGACCCGGGACAGGGAGCGTCAGCTATGGCTACACCTTC
CASRPGTGSVSYGYTF